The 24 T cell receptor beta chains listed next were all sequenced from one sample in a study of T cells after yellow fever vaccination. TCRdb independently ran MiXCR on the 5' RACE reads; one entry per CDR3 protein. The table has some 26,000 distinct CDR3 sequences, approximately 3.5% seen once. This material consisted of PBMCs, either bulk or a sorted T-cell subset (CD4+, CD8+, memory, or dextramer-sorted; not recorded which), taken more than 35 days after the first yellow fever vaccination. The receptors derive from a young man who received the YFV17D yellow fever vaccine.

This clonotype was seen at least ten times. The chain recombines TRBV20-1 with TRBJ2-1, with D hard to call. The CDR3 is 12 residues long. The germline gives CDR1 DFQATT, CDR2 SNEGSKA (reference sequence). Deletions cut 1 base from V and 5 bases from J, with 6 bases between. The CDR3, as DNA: TGCAGTGCTAGAGCGGCCAACAATGAGCAGTTCTTC. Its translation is CSARAANNEQFF.

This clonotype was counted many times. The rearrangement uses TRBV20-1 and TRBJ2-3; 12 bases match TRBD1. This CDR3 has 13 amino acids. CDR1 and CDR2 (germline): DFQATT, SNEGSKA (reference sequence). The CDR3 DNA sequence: TGCAGCTTGACGGGACAGGGGGCTTCTACGCAGTATTTT. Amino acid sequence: CSLTGQGASTQYF.

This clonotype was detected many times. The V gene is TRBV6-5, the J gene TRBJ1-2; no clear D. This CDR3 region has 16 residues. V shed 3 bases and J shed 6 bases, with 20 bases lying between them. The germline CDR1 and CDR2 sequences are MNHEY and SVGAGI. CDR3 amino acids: CASSYWTGRRPDGYTF. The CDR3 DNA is TGTGCCAGCAGTTATTGGACCGGGAGGCGCCCCGATGGCTACACCTTC.

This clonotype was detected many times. CDR3 DNA: TGCGCCAGCAGCTCGACAGCGTCAAACACTGAAGCTTTCTTT. Protein: CASSSTASNTEAFF. The rearrangement links TRBV5-1 to TRBJ1-1; possibly TRBD1 for D (5 bases). Trimming left V 3 bases short and J 2 bases short, with 11 bases between. The CDR3 extends over 14 amino acids. CDR1 is SGHRS, CDR2 YFSETQ, per germline.

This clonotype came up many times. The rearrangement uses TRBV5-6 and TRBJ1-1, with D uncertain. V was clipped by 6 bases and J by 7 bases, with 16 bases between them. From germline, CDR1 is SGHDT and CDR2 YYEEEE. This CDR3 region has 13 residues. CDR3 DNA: TGTGCCAGCAACCCCACGGGCCGCCTTGAAGCTTTCTTT. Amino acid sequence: CASNPTGRLEAFF. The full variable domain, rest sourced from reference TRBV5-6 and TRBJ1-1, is DAGVTQSPTHLIKTRGQQVTLRCSPKSGHDTVSWYQQALGQGPQFIFQYYEEEERQRGNFPDRFSGHQFPNYSSELNVNALLLGDSALYLCASNPTGRLEAFFGQGTRLTVV.

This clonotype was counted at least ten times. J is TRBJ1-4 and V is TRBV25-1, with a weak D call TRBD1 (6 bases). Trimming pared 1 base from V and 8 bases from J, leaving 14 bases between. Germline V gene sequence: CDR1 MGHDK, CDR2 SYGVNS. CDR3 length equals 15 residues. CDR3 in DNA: TGTGCCAGCAGTGAATTTAGGGGGGGGAGCGAAAAACTGTTTTTT. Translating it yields CASSEFRGGSEKLFF.

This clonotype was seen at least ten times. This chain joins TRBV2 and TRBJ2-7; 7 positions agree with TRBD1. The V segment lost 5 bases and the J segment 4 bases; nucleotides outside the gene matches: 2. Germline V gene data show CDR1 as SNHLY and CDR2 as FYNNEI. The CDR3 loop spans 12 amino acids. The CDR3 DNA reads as TGTGCCAGCAGTAAGACAGGGTACGAGCAGTACTTC. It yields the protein CASSKTGYEQYF.

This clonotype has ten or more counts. The CDR3 DNA reads TGTGCCAGCAGCGAGGGACGGAACTATGGCTACACCTTC. It codes for CASSEGRNYGYTF. The chain links TRBV7-2 to TRBJ1-2; a weak D match, TRBD1 (5 bases). This CDR3 spans 13 amino acids. V was shortened by 5 bases and J by 2 bases, with 9 bases between the two germline ends. Germline CDR1 and CDR2: SGHTA and FQGNSA.

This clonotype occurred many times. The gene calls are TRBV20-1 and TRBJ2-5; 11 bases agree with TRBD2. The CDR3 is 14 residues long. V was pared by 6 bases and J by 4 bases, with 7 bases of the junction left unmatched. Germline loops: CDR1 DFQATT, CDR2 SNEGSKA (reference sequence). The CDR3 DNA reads TGCAGTGCGAGTAGCGGGGGGGCGGGAGAGACCCAGTACTTC. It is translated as CSASSGGAGETQYF.

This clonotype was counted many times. In DNA form, the CDR3 reads TGTGCCAGCAGTGAATACATTAATTCACCCCTCCACTTT. It yields the protein CASSEYINSPLHF. The chain carries TRBV25-1 and TRBJ1-6; D is ambiguous. Germline values: CDR1 MGHDK, CDR2 SYGVNS. V lost 0 bases, J lost 6 bases, and 3 bases lay in between. This CDR3 has 13 residues.

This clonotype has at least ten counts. The CDR3 protein is CAIGQGYTGANVLTF. CDR3 nucleotide sequence: TGTGCCATTGGCCAGGGATATACCGGGGCCAACGTCCTGACTTTC. This chain links TRBV6-1 with TRBJ2-6; tentative D call: TRBD1 (5 bases). This CDR3 has 15 residues. Germline V lookup: CDR1 MNHNS, CDR2 SASEGT. V was cut by 10 bases and J by 4 bases, with 17 bases left in between.

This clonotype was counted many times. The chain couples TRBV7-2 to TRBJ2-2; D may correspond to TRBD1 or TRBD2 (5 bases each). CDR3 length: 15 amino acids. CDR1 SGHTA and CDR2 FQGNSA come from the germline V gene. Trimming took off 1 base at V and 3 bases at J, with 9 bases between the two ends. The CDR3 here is CASSLGGYDTGELFF. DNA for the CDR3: TGTGCCAGCAGCTTAGGGGGGTACGACACCGGGGAGCTGTTTTTT.

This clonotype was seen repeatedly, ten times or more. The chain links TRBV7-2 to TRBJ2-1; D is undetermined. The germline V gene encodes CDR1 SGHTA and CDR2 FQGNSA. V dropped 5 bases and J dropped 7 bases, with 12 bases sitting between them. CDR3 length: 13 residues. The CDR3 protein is CASSPRIRNEQFF. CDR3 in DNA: TGTGCCAGCAGCCCTCGAATTAGGAATGAGCAGTTCTTC.

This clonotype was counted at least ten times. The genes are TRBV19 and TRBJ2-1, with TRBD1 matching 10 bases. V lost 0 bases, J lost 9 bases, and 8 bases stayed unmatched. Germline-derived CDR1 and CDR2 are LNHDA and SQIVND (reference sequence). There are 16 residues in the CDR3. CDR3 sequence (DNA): TGTGCCAGTAGTATAGATCGGGGGACAGGGGTAGGTGAGCAGTTCTTC. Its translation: CASSIDRGTGVGEQFF. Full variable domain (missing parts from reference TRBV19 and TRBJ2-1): DGGITQSPKYLFRKEGQNVTLSCEQNLNHDAMYWYRQDPGQGLRLIYYSQIVNDFQKGDIAEGYSVSREKKESFPLTVTSAQKNPTAFYLCASSIDRGTGVGEQFFGPGTRLTVL.

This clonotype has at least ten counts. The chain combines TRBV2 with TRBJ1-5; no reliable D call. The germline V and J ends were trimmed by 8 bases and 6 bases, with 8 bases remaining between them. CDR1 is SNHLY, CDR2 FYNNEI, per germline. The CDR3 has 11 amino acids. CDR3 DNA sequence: TGTGCCAGCGGAGGCGGTCAGCCCCAGCATTTT. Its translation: CASGGGQPQHF.

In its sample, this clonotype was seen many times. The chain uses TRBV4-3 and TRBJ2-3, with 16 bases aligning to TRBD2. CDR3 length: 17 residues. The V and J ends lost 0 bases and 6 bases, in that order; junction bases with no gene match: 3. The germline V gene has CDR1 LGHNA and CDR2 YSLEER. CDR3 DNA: TGCGCCAGCAGCCAAGAGGGACTAGCGGGGGGGAGCGATACGCAGTATTTT. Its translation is CASSQEGLAGGSDTQYF.

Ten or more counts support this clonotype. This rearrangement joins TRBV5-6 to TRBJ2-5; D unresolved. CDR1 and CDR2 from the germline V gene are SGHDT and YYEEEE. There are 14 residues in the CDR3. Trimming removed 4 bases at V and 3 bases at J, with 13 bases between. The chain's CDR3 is CASSPYDTEETQYF. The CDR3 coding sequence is TGTGCCAGCAGCCCGTATGACACGGAAGAGACCCAGTACTTC. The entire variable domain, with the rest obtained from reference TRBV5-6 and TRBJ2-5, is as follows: DAGVTQSPTHLIKTRGQQVTLRCSPKSGHDTVSWYQQALGQGPQFIFQYYEEEERQRGNFPDRFSGHQFPNYSSELNVNALLLGDSALYLCASSPYDTEETQYFGPGTRLLVL.

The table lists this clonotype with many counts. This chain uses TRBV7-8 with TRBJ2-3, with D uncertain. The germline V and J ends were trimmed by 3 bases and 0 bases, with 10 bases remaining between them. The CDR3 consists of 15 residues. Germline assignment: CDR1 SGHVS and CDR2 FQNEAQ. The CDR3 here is CASSFSSASTDTQYF. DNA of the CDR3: TGTGCCAGCAGCTTTTCTAGTGCTAGCACAGATACGCAGTATTTT.

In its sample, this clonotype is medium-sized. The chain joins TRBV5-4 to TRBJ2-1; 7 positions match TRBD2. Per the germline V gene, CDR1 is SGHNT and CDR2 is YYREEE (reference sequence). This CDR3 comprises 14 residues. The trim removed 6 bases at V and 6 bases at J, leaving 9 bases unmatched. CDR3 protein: CASNSAGVFNEQFF. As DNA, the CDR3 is TGTGCCAGCAACTCTGCGGGGGTCTTCAATGAGCAGTTCTTC.

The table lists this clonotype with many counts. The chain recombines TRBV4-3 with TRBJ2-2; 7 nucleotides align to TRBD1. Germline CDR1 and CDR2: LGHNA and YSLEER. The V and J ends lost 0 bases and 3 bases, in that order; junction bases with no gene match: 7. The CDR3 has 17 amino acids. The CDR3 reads CASSQDVGDRDTGELFF. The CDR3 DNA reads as TGCGCCAGCAGCCAAGATGTTGGGGACAGAGACACCGGGGAGCTGTTTTTT.

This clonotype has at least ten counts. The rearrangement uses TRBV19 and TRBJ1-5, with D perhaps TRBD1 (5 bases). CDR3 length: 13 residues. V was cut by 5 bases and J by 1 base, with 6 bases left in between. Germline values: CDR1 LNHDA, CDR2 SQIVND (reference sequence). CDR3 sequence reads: CASSYRSNQPQHF. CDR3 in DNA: TGTGCCAGTAGTTACAGGAGCAATCAGCCCCAGCATTTT.

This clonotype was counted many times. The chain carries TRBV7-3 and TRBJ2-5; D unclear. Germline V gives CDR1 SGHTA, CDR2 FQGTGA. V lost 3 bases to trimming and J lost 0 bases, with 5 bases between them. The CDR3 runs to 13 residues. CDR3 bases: TGTGCCAGCAGCTTGGAGTACCAAGAGACCCAGTACTTC. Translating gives CASSLEYQETQYF.

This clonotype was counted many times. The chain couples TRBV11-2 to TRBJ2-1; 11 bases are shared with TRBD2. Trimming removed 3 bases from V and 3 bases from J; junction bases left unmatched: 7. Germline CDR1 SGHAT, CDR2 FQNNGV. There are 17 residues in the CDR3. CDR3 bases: TGTGCCAGCAGCTTTTCCGGGACTAGCGGTCACTACAATGAGCAGTTCTTC. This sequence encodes CASSFSGTSGHYNEQFF. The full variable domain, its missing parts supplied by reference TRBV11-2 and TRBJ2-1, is EAGVAQSPRYKIIEKRQSVAFWCNPISGHATLYWYQQILGQGPKLLIQFQNNGVVDDSQLPKDRFSAERLKGVDSTLKIQPAKLEDSAVYLCASSFSGTSGHYNEQFFGPGTRLTVL.

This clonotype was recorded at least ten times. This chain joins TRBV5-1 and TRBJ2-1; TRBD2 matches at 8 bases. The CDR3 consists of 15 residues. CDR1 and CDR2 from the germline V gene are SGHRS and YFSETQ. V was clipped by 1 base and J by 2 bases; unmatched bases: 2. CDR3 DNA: TGCGCCAGCAGCTTGAAGCGGGGGACCTACAATGAGCAGTTCTTC. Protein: CASSLKRGTYNEQFF.